This T cell receptor (beta chain) stems from a study of tumor and adjacent non-tumor tissue in lung cancer. About the research overall: Patients comprised 12 adenocarcinoma, a couple of squamous cell carcinoma and 1 small cell lung cancer. On average, productive TCRbeta reads reached about 4.2 million per sample.

Germline values: CDR1 MDHEN, CDR2 SYDVKM. The CDR3 is made up of 13 amino acids. TCRbeta libraries were built with three rounds of nested PCR, modified from ARM-PCR. TCRdb independently ran MiXCR on the multiplex PCR reads; one entry per CDR3 protein. The table shows roughly 220,000 distinct CDR3 sequences, with around 71% occurring only once. This sample's RNA came from whole unsorted tissue. Whole-study results and caveats: Compared with tumor, normal lung showed significantly lower TCR diversity.

As for this clonotype: No antigen is known for it. The germline gene is not matched at one end of the junction; a read error may be the cause.

This rearrangement joins TRBV28 to TRBJ1-5; the D gene is possibly TRBD1 (5 bases). The clonotype comes from a man in his sixties with non-small cell lung cancer. Specimen: lung tumor tissue. The CDR3, as DNA: TGTGTCAGCACCTGGGACCGAGTTCAGCCCCAGCATTTT. Its protein product is CVSTWDRVQPQHF.